This is a list of T cell receptor beta chains from one sample in a study of blood T cell repertoires in COVID-19. The table came from immunoSEQ multiplex PCR; TCRdb's copy has only in-frame clones and leaves some out. The repertoire holds hundreds of thousands of clones, with over 75% as singletons. The sequenced sample consisted of PBMCs or T cells enriched from blood (not recorded which). These TCRs come from a woman in her thirties or forties who had recovered from COVID-19. Both conserved end residues are part of each CDR3. The order of the fields is J gene, clone size, D gene, V gene, CDR3 protein, CDR3 DNA. D genes are given only for firm matches. Clone sizes are given selectively: once, few, many, or a class where the clone is expanded.

>TRBJ1-4|few|-|TRBV3-1/TRBV3-2
CASSQAGAATRLFF
TGTGCCAGCAGCCAAGCGGGAGCCGCGACAAGGCTGTTTTTT
>TRBJ2-1|-|-|TRBV19
CAIPTSTYNEQFF
TGTGCCATCCCGACTAGTACCTACAATGAGCAGTTCTTC
>TRBJ2-7|-|-|TRBV12-3/TRBV12-4
CASSDLYEQYF
TGTGCCAGCAGCGACTTATACGAGCAGTACTTC
>TRBJ1-2|-|-|TRBV24-1
CATSEGSIGYTF
TGTGCCACCAGTGAGGGGAGTATCGGCTACACCTTC
>TRBJ1-2|-|TRBD1|TRBV12-3/TRBV12-4
CASTWTGSDGYTF
TGTGCCAGCACCTGGACAGGGTCCGACGGGTACACCTTC
>TRBJ2-5|-|-|TRBV10-3
CAISEQAQETQYF
TGTGCCATCAGTGAACAGGCCCAAGAGACCCAGTACTTC
>TRBJ1-2|-|-|TRBV10-3
CASRQGNYGYTF
TGTGCCTCCAGGCAGGGTAACTATGGCTACACCTTC
>TRBJ1-1|-|-|TRBV27
CASRLPGSVTEAFF
TGTGCCAGCAGGCTTCCGGGGAGTGTGACTGAAGCTTTCTTT
>TRBJ1-1|-|-|TRBV21-1
CASSNQGWNTEAFF
TGTGCCAGCAGCAACCAGGGGTGGAACACTGAAGCTTTCTTT
>TRBJ2-2|-|TRBD1|TRBV3-1/TRBV3-2
CASSQGTGDTGELFF
TGTGCCAGCAGCCAAGGGACAGGGGACACCGGGGAGCTGTTTTTT
>TRBJ1-2|-|-|TRBV27
CASSLQGFYGYTF
TGTGCCAGCAGTTTACAGGGATTCTATGGCTACACCTTC
>TRBJ1-4|few|-|TRBV12-3/TRBV12-4
CASSNRVEKLFF
TGTGCCAGCAGTAACAGGGTTGAAAAACTGTTTTTT
>TRBJ2-4|-|-|TRBV2
CASSEQGLENIQYF
TGTGCCAGTAGCGAGCAGGGGCTGGAAAACATTCAGTACTTC
>TRBJ2-7|once|-|TRBV7-2
CASTLGGRLSHEQYF
TGTGCCAGCACCCTGGGGGGGCGACTTTCCCACGAGCAGTACTTC
>TRBJ1-5|-|-|TRBV7-8
CASSLGQANQPQHF
TGTGCCAGCAGCTTAGGACAGGCTAATCAGCCCCAGCATTTT
>TRBJ1-6|-|TRBD1|TRBV28
CASSSPGTGMDSPLHF
TGTGCCAGCAGTTCGCCCGGGACAGGGATGGATTCACCCCTCCACTTT
>TRBJ2-1|-|TRBD2|TRBV9
CASSVDTRTSLGNEQFF
TGTGCCAGCAGCGTAGACACTAGGACTAGTCTCGGGAATGAGCAGTTCTTC
>TRBJ1-2|-|-|TRBV7-2
CASSLEVSTNYGYTF
TGTGCCAGCAGCTTAGAAGTCAGTACTAACTATGGCTACACCTTC
>TRBJ2-7|-|TRBD2|TRBV9
CASSATSGNYEQYF
TGTGCCAGCAGCGCCACTAGCGGCAACTACGAGCAGTACTTC
>TRBJ2-1|-|TRBD1|TRBV28
CASSSNRGVRSYNEQFF
TGTGCCAGCAGTTCGAACAGGGGAGTGAGGTCCTACAATGAGCAGTTCTTC
>TRBJ1-3|-|-|TRBV27
CASSLGGPGNTIYF
TGTGCCAGCAGCCTAGGAGGGCCTGGAAACACCATATATTTT
>TRBJ2-5|-|TRBD1|TRBV7-9
CASSFIGQGRETQYF
TGTGCCAGCAGCTTCATAGGACAGGGGAGAGAGACCCAGTACTTC
>TRBJ1-3|-|-|TRBV4-2
CASSQDREAGNTIYF
TGTGCCAGCAGCCAAGACAGGGAGGCAGGAAACACCATATATTTT
>TRBJ2-1|-|TRBD2|TRBV29-1
CSVDWEGAYNEQFF
TGCAGCGTTGACTGGGAGGGCGCCTACAATGAGCAGTTCTTC
>TRBJ1-6|-|TRBD1|TRBV18
CASSPQTAGGNSPLHF
TGTGCCAGCTCACCACAAACGGCAGGGGGTAATTCACCCCTCCACTTT
>TRBJ2-2|-|TRBD2|TRBV2
CASSETSGPHSGELFF
TGTGCCAGCAGTGAAACTAGCGGGCCCCACTCCGGGGAGCTGTTTTTT
>TRBJ2-5|-|TRBD2|TRBV24-1
CATRGREGFVETQYF
TGTGCCACCAGGGGGAGGGAGGGGTTTGTGGAGACCCAGTACTTC
>TRBJ2-5|-|-|TRBV3-1/TRBV3-2
CASSQRDRQETQYF
TGTGCCAGCAGCCAGCGGGACCGACAAGAGACCCAGTACTTC
>TRBJ1-2|-|-|TRBV7-9
CASSSGDQGRNGYTF
TGTGCCAGCAGCTCCGGAGACCAGGGGCGGAATGGCTACACCTTC
>TRBJ2-3|-|-|TRBV18
CASSPIPLAPDTQYF
TGTGCCAGCTCACCTATTCCACTAGCACCAGATACGCAGTATTTT
>TRBJ1-4|-|-|TRBV27
CASRDLEGEKLFF
TGTGCCAGCAGGGATCTGGAGGGTGAAAAACTGTTTTTT
>TRBJ1-1|-|-|TRBV7-3
CASSSDIATEAFF
TGTGCCAGCAGCTCCGACATCGCCACTGAAGCTTTCTTT
>TRBJ2-2|-|-|TRBV5-1
CASSLPQGNTGELFF
TGCGCCAGCAGCTTGCCGCAGGGGAACACCGGGGAGCTGTTTTTT
>TRBJ2-1|-|-|TRBV11-3
CASSLSRGVLSYNEQFF
TGTGCCAGCAGCTTATCCAGGGGAGTCCTCTCCTACAATGAGCAGTTCTTC
>TRBJ2-4|-|TRBD1|TRBV29-1
CSAGTGSDIQYF
TGCAGCGCCGGGACAGGTTCCGACATTCAGTACTTC
>TRBJ2-5|-|-|TRBV13
CASSIQEGVQETQYF
TGTGCCAGCAGCATTCAGGAAGGGGTCCAAGAGACCCAGTACTTC
>TRBJ1-2|once|-|TRBV9
CASLPTANYGYTF
TGTGCCAGTTTGCCCACTGCTAACTATGGCTACACCTTC
>TRBJ2-7|few|TRBD1|TRBV4-3
CASSQDWGTGAYEQYF
TGCGCCAGCAGCCAAGATTGGGGGACAGGCGCCTACGAGCAGTACTTC
>TRBJ2-1|-|TRBD2|TRBV4-3
CASSLGLALNEQFF
TGCGCCAGCAGCCTGGGACTAGCGCTAAATGAGCAGTTCTTC
>TRBJ1-3|-|TRBD1|TRBV28
CASSNRDRGPGNTIYF
TGTGCCAGCAGCAACCGGGACAGGGGGCCCGGAAACACCATATATTTT
>TRBJ2-1|-|-|TRBV30
CAWGVGGQRFF
TGTGCCTGGGGAGTGGGAGGACAACGGTTCTTC
>TRBJ2-3|-|TRBD2|TRBV11-3
CASRGGLAGGGADTQYF
TGTGCCAGCCGTGGAGGGCTAGCGGGAGGGGGGGCAGATACGCAGTATTTT
>TRBJ2-3|-|TRBD2|TRBV6-2/TRBV6-3
CASSYSKASSGPTDTQYF
TGTGCCAGCAGTTACTCGAAGGCGAGTAGCGGGCCCACAGATACGCAGTATTTT
>TRBJ1-2|-|TRBD1|TRBV5-4
CASSDRGRNGYTF
TGTGCCAGCAGCGACAGGGGGCGAAATGGCTACACCTTC
>TRBJ2-1|-|-|TRBV6-5
CASSSRQNHNEQFF
TGTGCCAGCAGTTCCCGACAGAATCACAATGAGCAGTTCTTC
>TRBJ2-7|-|TRBD2|TRBV7-2
CASSWTRASGDYEQYF
TGTGCCAGCAGCTGGACCAGGGCTAGCGGGGACTACGAGCAGTACTTC